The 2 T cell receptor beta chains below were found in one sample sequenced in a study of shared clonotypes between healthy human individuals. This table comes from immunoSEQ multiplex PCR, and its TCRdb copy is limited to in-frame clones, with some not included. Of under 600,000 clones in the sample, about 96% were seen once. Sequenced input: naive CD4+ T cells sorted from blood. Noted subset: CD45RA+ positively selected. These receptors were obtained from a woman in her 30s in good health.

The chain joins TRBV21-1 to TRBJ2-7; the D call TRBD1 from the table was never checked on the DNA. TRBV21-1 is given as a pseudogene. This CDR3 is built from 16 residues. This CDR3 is CASSKVAMVGPYEQYF. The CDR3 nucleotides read TGTGCCAGCAGCAAAGTGGCGATGGTGGGCCCCTACGAGCAGTACTTC.

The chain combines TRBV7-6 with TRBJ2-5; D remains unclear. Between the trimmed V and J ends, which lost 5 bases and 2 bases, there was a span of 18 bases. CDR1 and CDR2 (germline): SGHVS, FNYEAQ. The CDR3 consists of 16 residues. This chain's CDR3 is CASSPEPMGNQETQYF. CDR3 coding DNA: TGTGCCAGCAGCCCAGAGCCTATGGGTAATCAAGAGACCCAGTACTTC. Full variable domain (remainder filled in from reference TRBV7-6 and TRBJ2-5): GAGVSQSPRYKVTKRGQDVALRCDPISGHVSLYWYRQALGQGPEFLTYFNYEAQQDKSGLPNDRFSAERPEGSISTLTIQRTEQRDSAMYRCASSPEPMGNQETQYFGPGTRLLVL.